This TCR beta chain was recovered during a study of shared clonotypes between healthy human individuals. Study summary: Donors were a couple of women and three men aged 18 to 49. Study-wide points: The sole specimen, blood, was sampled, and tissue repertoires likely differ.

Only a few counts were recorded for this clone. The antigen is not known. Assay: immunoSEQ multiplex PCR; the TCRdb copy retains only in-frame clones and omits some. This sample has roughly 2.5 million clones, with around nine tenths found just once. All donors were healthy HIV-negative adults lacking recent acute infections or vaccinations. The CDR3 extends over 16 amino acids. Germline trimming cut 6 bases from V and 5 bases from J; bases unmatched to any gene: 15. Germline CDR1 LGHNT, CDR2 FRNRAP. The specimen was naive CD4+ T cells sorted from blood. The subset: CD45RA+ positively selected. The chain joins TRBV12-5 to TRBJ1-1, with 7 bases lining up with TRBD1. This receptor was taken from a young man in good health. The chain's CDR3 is CASGAGTVGVGTEAFF. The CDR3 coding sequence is TGTGCTAGTGGCGCCGGGACAGTCGGTGTTGGGACTGAAGCTTTCTTT.